What follows are 30 T cell receptor beta chains derived from one specimen sequenced in a study of early T cells in non-severe SARS-CoV-2 infection. MiXCR, run by TCRdb on the 5' RACE reads, gives a single entry per CDR3 protein. The table lists fewer than 110,000 distinct CDR3 sequences, around 10% of them singletons. Sample: whole blood. The receptors come from an adult who was a healthcare worker with PCR-confirmed SARS-CoV-2 infection or an uninfected control (not recorded which).

This chain links TRBV4-1 with TRBJ2-7; maybe TRBD1 (5 bases). V lost 4 bases to trimming and J lost 6 bases, with 13 bases between them. In germline, CDR1 is MGHRA, CDR2 YSYEKL. The length of the CDR3 is 13 residues. In DNA, the CDR3 is TGCGCCAGCAGCCGGGGCCAGACCGGCGAGCAGTACTTC. Translating it yields CASSRGQTGEQYF.

The CDR3: CASDRDHPSNEQFF. CDR3 in DNA: TGTGCCAGCGACCGTGACCACCCCTCCAATGAGCAGTTCTTC. The chain joins TRBV11-2 to TRBJ2-1; D ambiguous. The CDR3 runs to 14 residues. Germline lookup yields CDR1 SGHAT and CDR2 FQNNGV. Trimming shortened V by 8 bases and J by 6 bases, and 17 bases separated the two germline ends.

This clonotype was counted ten times or more. The CDR3 coding sequence is TGTGCCAGCAGTTACCCCACAGGGAAGGCGAACACCGGGGAGCTGTTTTTT. Its protein is CASSYPTGKANTGELFF. The chain couples TRBV28 to TRBJ2-2, with D possibly TRBD1 on 6 matching bases. There are 17 residues in the CDR3. Germline CDR1 is MDHEN and CDR2 is SYDVKM. V was clipped by 4 bases and J by 0 bases, with 15 bases between them.

This clonotype was detected a few times. The chain couples TRBV20-1 to TRBJ2-1; D is perhaps TRBD2 (6 bases). V lost 5 bases and J 0 bases, leaving 14 bases between the germline ends. CDR3 length equals 15 residues. Per germline, CDR1 DFQATT and CDR2 SNEGSKA (reference sequence). Here the CDR3 DNA reads TGCAGTGCTCCCCGGGACTTCAGCTCCTACAATGAGCAGTTCTTC. It codes for CSAPRDFSSYNEQFF.

This clonotype was observed a few times. The chain combines TRBV9 with TRBJ1-1; D remains ambiguous. V was shortened by 0 bases and J by 1 base, with 4 bases between the two germline ends. The CDR3 contains 13 residues. Germline loops: CDR1 SGDLS, CDR2 YYNGEE. The CDR3 region has the DNA TGTGCCAGCAGCGTAGAGGAGAACACTGAAGCTTTCTTT. It translates to CASSVEENTEAFF.

The chain carries TRBV20-1 and TRBJ2-5, with 11 bases matching TRBD2. Germline V gene lookup returns CDR1 DFQATT and CDR2 SNEGSKA (reference sequence). The CDR3 length is 15 residues. V was pared by 6 bases and J by 5 bases, with 11 bases of the junction left unmatched. CDR3 in amino acids: CSALKTSGIRETQYF. The CDR3 bases are TGCAGTGCCCTTAAGACTAGCGGGATCCGGGAGACCCAGTACTTC.

The chain recombines TRBV7-3 with TRBJ2-2; TRBD2 is a possible D gene (6 bases). CDR3 length: 12 residues. The germline V gene has CDR1 SGHTA and CDR2 FQGTGA. Trimming took 5 bases from V and 7 from J, leaving 8 bases between them. CDR3 bases: TGTGCCAGCAGCCCGGGGGACGGGGAGCTGTTTTTT. Amino acids: CASSPGDGELFF.

At least ten counts were recorded for this clonotype. The chain links TRBV27 to TRBJ2-7; 7 bases map to TRBD1. From germline, CDR1 is MNHEY and CDR2 SMNVEV (reference sequence). The V and J ends lost 3 bases and 2 bases, in that order; junction bases with no gene match: 1. The length of the CDR3 is 13 residues. CDR3 in amino acids: CASSFGTAYEQYF. DNA for the CDR3: TGTGCCAGCAGTTTCGGGACAGCCTACGAGCAGTACTTC.

This clonotype was counted many times. The chain combines TRBV21-1 with TRBJ2-1; the listed D gene, TRBD1, was not tested against the DNA. TRBV21-1 is a documented pseudogene. The CDR3 length is 17 residues. The CDR3 DNA reads as TGTGCCAGCAGAACTGCGGGACAGGGGGTCCACACGGTTGAGCAGTTCTTC. As protein: CASRTAGQGVHTVEQFF.

This clonotype was detected ten times or more. The chain carries TRBV28 and TRBJ2-1, with D uncertain. The CDR3 sequence is 14 residues long. Trimming stripped 3 bases from V and 9 bases from J, with 15 bases between. CDR1 is MDHEN, CDR2 SYDVKM, per germline. The chain's CDR3 is CASSFNLRRSEQFF. In DNA, the CDR3 is TGTGCCAGCAGTTTTAACCTCAGGAGAAGTGAGCAGTTCTTC.

The V gene is TRBV30, the J gene TRBJ1-2; no definite D call. The ends were cut back, 0 bases at V and 0 bases at J, with 8 bases in the middle. Germline V gene data show CDR1 as GTSNPN and CDR2 as SVGIG (reference sequence). The CDR3 has 14 amino acids. CDR3 in amino acids: CAWSVGRPNYGYTF. CDR3 DNA: TGTGCCTGGAGTGTGGGCAGGCCTAACTATGGCTACACCTTC.

In its sample, this clonotype was seen a few times. The chain links TRBV20-1 to TRBJ2-2; no clear D. The CDR3 is 13 amino acids. CDR1 is DFQATT and CDR2 is SNEGSKA in the germline V gene (reference sequence). V lost 5 bases, J lost 1 base, and 8 bases lay in between. The CDR3 protein is CSAFDGNTGELFF. In nucleotides, the CDR3 is TGCAGTGCTTTTGACGGGAACACCGGGGAGCTGTTTTTT.

This clonotype was seen only a few times. The gene calls are TRBV6-5 and TRBJ2-1, with 7 positions matching TRBD1. Germline CDR1 and CDR2: MNHEY and SVGAGI. V trimming: 6 bases; J trimming: 0 bases; junction bases outside the gene matches: 5. The CDR3 loop spans 15 amino acids. The CDR3 DNA sequence: TGTGCCAGCAGCCGGGGACAGAGCTCCTACAATGAGCAGTTCTTC. The encoded protein is CASSRGQSSYNEQFF.

Many counts were recorded for this clonotype. The chain uses TRBV10-3 and TRBJ2-7; tentative D call: TRBD1 (6 bases). The CDR3 covers 14 residues. The germline V and J ends were trimmed by 10 bases and 4 bases, with 20 bases remaining between them. From germline, CDR1 is ENHRY and CDR2 SYGVKD. The CDR3 here is CATEQGSKRYEQYF. The CDR3 bases are TGTGCCACCGAACAGGGCTCCAAACGATACGAGCAGTACTTC.

Only a few counts were recorded for this clonotype. The chain employs TRBV6-6 and TRBJ2-1; D might be TRBD1 or TRBD2, each matching 5 bases. The V end lost 8 bases, the J end lost 13 bases, and 12 bases lay between the germline ends. This CDR3 region has 10 residues. Germline V gene lookup returns CDR1 MNHNY and CDR2 SVGAGI (reference sequence). CDR3 in DNA: TGTGCCAGCTGGGGGAATCGCCAGTTCTTC. Protein: CASWGNRQFF.

The chain uses TRBV20-1 and TRBJ2-7; 8 nucleotides line up with TRBD2. CDR1 and CDR2 (germline): DFQATT, SNEGSKA (reference sequence). The CDR3 is 14 residues long. V lost 6 bases to trimming and J lost 3 bases; unmatched junction nucleotides: 10. The CDR3 sequence: CSAATSGVIYEQYF. The CDR3 bases are TGCAGTGCCGCCACTAGCGGCGTAATCTACGAGCAGTACTTC.

The table lists this clonotype with many counts. The chain uses TRBV12-3 or TRBV12-4 and TRBJ1-5, with unresolved D. The ends were cut back, 5 bases at V and 2 bases at J, with 7 bases in the middle. The CDR3 covers 13 residues. This chain's CDR3 is CASSPNRNQPQHF. The CDR3 DNA reads TGTGCCAGCAGTCCTAACCGCAATCAGCCCCAGCATTTT.

This chain uses TRBV6-5 with TRBJ2-1, with TRBD2 matching over 15 bases. Germline V gene lookup returns CDR1 MNHEY and CDR2 SVGAGI. V dropped 5 bases and J dropped 8; count of bases not matched to a gene: 4. This CDR3 is built from 15 residues. CDR3 in amino acids: CASSGLAGGGDEQFF. The CDR3 DNA follows: TGTGCCAGCAGTGGACTAGCGGGAGGGGGGGATGAGCAGTTCTTC.

The chain couples TRBV9 to TRBJ2-7; TRBD2 matches 7 bases. This CDR3 spans 14 amino acids. The V and J ends lost 0 bases and 2 bases, in that order; junction bases with no gene match: 2. CDR1 is SGDLS and CDR2 is YYNGEE in the germline V gene. The DNA of the CDR3 is TGTGCCAGCAGCGTAGGGGACTATACCTACGAGCAGTACTTC. Protein sequence: CASSVGDYTYEQYF. Filled out from reference TRBV9 and TRBJ2-7, the complete variable domain reads DSGVTQTPKHLITATGQRVTLRCSPRSGDLSVYWYQQSLDQGLQFLIQYYNGEERAKGNILERFSAQQFPDLHSELNLSSLELGDSALYFCASSVGDYTYEQYFGPGTRLTVT.

This clonotype was counted many times. This sequence joins TRBV20-1 and TRBJ2-5; D is ambiguous. CDR1 DFQATT and CDR2 SNEGSKA come from the germline V gene (reference sequence). Trimming stripped 0 bases from V and 5 bases from J, with 13 bases between. This CDR3 region has 14 residues. The CDR3 reads CSARDARAGETQYF. CDR3 nucleotide sequence: TGCAGTGCTAGAGATGCAAGGGCCGGGGAGACCCAGTACTTC.

The genes are TRBV6-5 and TRBJ2-7; D is unresolved. Looked up from germline, CDR1 is MNHEY and CDR2 is SVGAGI. With 0 bases removed from V and 6 bases from J, the gap between germline ends came to 9 bases. The CDR3 totals 13 residues. The CDR3 coding sequence is TGTGCCAGCAGTTACTCGACGGGTTTCGAGCAGTACTTC. It specifies CASSYSTGFEQYF.

This clonotype has a handful of counts. The chain couples TRBV20-1 to TRBJ1-1; a possible D gene is TRBD1 (5 bases). This CDR3 has 15 amino acids. The germline gives CDR1 DFQATT, CDR2 SNEGSKA (reference sequence). The V gene lost 1 base and the J gene lost 4 bases, with 16 bases spanning the gap. The CDR3 nucleotides are TGCAGTGCTAGAGTTAGGGGACTAAGGGGCACTGAAGCTTTCTTT. Protein: CSARVRGLRGTEAFF.

This clonotype was counted only a few times. The chain recombines TRBV4-1 with TRBJ2-3; D call uncertain. Trimming cost V 2 bases and J 4 bases, with 4 bases left between them. CDR1 and CDR2 from the germline V gene are MGHRA and YSYEKL. This CDR3 comprises 12 residues. The CDR3 loop reads CASSQPPDTQYF. The CDR3 nucleotides read TGCGCCAGCAGCCAACCTCCAGATACGCAGTATTTT.

This clonotype has more than one count but fewer than ten. This chain links TRBV3-1 with TRBJ1-6; no firm D call. The V gene lost 0 bases and the J gene lost 7 bases, with 7 bases spanning the gap. This CDR3 has 14 residues. Germline V gives CDR1 LGHDT, CDR2 YNNKEL (reference sequence). CDR3: CASSQEQYNSPLHF. Written as DNA, the CDR3 is TGTGCCAGCAGCCAAGAACAGTACAATTCACCCCTCCACTTT.

The rearrangement links TRBV29-1 to TRBJ2-3; D unclear. V lost 4 bases and J lost 2, with 7 bases in between. The V gene's germline CDR1 is SQVTM and CDR2 ANQGSEA. CDR3 length equals 12 residues. CDR3 sequence (DNA): TGCAGCGTTGGACGAAACACAGATACGCAGTATTTT. It is translated as CSVGRNTDTQYF.

The sample holds many counts of this clonotype. V usage is TRBV6-5 and J usage is TRBJ2-3; 12 positions match TRBD2. Germline values: CDR1 MNHEY, CDR2 SVGAGI. The CDR3 loop spans 16 amino acids. After removal of 0 bases from V and 4 bases from J, the junction contained 2 bases not matched to a gene. The CDR3 DNA sequence: TGTGCCAGCAGTTACTCCGGGACTAGCGGGCCAGATACGCAGTATTTT. Amino acid sequence: CASSYSGTSGPDTQYF.

This clonotype was counted between two and nine times. The chain links TRBV19 to TRBJ2-5, with 7 positions matching TRBD2. The length of the CDR3 is 13 residues. V gave up 8 bases and J gave up 8 bases; unmatched junction bases: 11. Germline CDR1 and CDR2: LNHDA and SQIVND (reference sequence). The CDR3 region is CASSEGGSRTQYF. The CDR3 bases are TGTGCCAGTTCCGAGGGAGGGAGTAGAACCCAGTACTTC.

This clonotype was counted a few times. This chain uses TRBV20-1 with TRBJ2-1, with a possible D match to TRBD1 (5 bases). The CDR3 is 13 amino acids. CDR1 is DFQATT, CDR2 SNEGSKA, per germline (reference sequence). Trimming left V 6 bases short and J 7 bases short, with 16 bases between. The CDR3 bases are TGCAGTGCGGCAGGGTCACTGGGGAATGAGCAGTTCTTC. Amino acids: CSAAGSLGNEQFF.

This clonotype has ten or more counts. The chain employs TRBV20-1 and TRBJ1-6; a weak D match, TRBD1 (5 bases). The CDR3 loop spans 13 amino acids. The V and J ends lost 6 bases and 5 bases respectively, with 11 bases between them. The germline V gene encodes CDR1 DFQATT and CDR2 SNEGSKA (reference sequence). The chain's CDR3 is CSARGANNSPLHF. The CDR3 coding sequence is TGCAGTGCCCGAGGGGCGAATAATTCACCCCTCCACTTT.

This clonotype has ten or more counts. This chain uses TRBV5-1 with TRBJ2-3; 7 nucleotides line up with TRBD2. CDR1 is SGHRS and CDR2 is YFSETQ in the germline V gene. J lost 0 bases, V lost 0 bases, and 13 bases had no gene match. The CDR3 sequence is 19 residues long. The CDR3 region has the DNA TGCGCCAGCAGCTTGGGCGGTTTAGGGGCGGGAGTCAGCACAGATACGCAGTATTTT. This codes for CASSLGGLGAGVSTDTQYF. The variable domain in full, with the rest retrieved from reference TRBV5-1 and TRBJ2-3, is KAGVTQTPRYLIKTRGQQVTLSCSPISGHRSVSWYQQTPGQGLQFLFEYFSETQRNKGNFPGRFSGRQFSNSRSEMNVSTLELGDSALYLCASSLGGLGAGVSTDTQYFGPGTRLTVL.